The clone carrying this T cell receptor (beta chain) appeared a single time. The data were produced by immunoSEQ multiplex PCR, yet TCRdb's version contains in-frame clones alone and is incomplete. The sample shows about 260,000 clones, roughly 83% of them seen only once. This record comes from a study of blood T cell repertoires in COVID-19. Background on the study: The United States, Italy and Spain were the sources of the acute and convalescent COVID-19 samples.

The CDR3 contains 18 residues. Germline loops: CDR1 MNHEY, CDR2 SMNVEV (reference sequence). J lost 0 bases, V lost 1 base, and 5 bases had no gene match. The sample consisted of peripheral blood. V is TRBV27 and J is TRBJ2-6; 8 nucleotides line up with TRBD1. This clonotype originated in a man aged 55 to 70 who had recovered from COVID-19. This CDR3 reads CASSLFGTGYSGANVLTF. CDR3 nucleotide sequence: TGTGCCAGCAGTTTATTTGGGACAGGCTACTCTGGGGCCAACGTCCTGACTTTC.